Presented here are 26 T cell receptor beta chains from one specimen sequenced in a study of blood T cell repertoires in COVID-19. The repertoire was sequenced with immunoSEQ multiplex PCR; TCRdb's copy has only in-frame clones and lacks some. Found here are around 300,000 clones, roughly 90% of them singletons; the top ten hold approximately 2.9%. Sequencing was done on a sample of peripheral blood. The receptors originated from a woman younger than 45 with COVID-19, enrolled during active disease.

The rearrangement joins TRBV5-4 to TRBJ2-1; possibly TRBD1 for D (6 bases). CDR1 and CDR2 (germline): SGHNT, YYREEE (reference sequence). V lost 3 bases, J lost 2 bases, and 12 bases lay in between. CDR3 size: 15 residues. CDR3 protein: CASSSVQGPYNEQFF. The CDR3 nucleotides read TGTGCCAGCAGCTCAGTACAGGGACCCTACAATGAGCAGTTCTTC.

The chain carries TRBV27 and TRBJ1-1; D may be TRBD1 (5 bases). The CDR3 extends over 14 amino acids. Trimming left V 5 bases short and J 2 bases short, with 12 bases between. From germline, CDR1 is MNHEY and CDR2 SMNVEV (reference sequence). CDR3 bases: TGTGCCAGCAGTGCCAGACAGAGAAACACTGAAGCTTTCTTT. Amino acids: CASSARQRNTEAFF.

The chain recombines TRBV6-5 with TRBJ1-6; no firm D call. Germline CDR1 is MNHEY and CDR2 is SVGAGI. V dropped 8 bases and J dropped 4 bases, with 9 bases sitting between them. The CDR3 contains 13 residues. The CDR3 DNA is TGTGCCAGCTTAGGAGGTTATAATTCACCCCTCCACTTT. This sequence encodes CASLGGYNSPLHF.

The rearrangement links TRBV6-4 to TRBJ2-7; 8 nucleotides line up with TRBD2. Germline V gene data show CDR1 as MRHNA and CDR2 as SNTAGT. V was clipped by 5 bases and J by 5 bases; unmatched bases: 5. This CDR3 spans 13 amino acids. The CDR3 spells CASSREGGDEQYF. The CDR3, as DNA: TGTGCCAGCAGTCGGGAGGGGGGCGACGAGCAGTACTTC.

This chain uses TRBV10-3 with TRBJ1-2, with 8 bases fitting TRBD1. Germline assignment: CDR1 ENHRY and CDR2 SYGVKD. This CDR3 has 13 residues. V lost 7 bases to trimming and J lost 6 bases; unmatched junction nucleotides: 7. CDR3 sequence reads: CAINPGQEDGYTF. Written as DNA, the CDR3 is TGTGCCATCAACCCGGGACAGGAGGATGGCTACACCTTC.

V gene TRBV10-3 combines with J gene TRBJ1-2, with a possible D match to TRBD1 (6 bases). CDR1 and CDR2 (germline): ENHRY, SYGVKD. The V gene lost 9 bases and the J gene lost 8 bases, with 10 bases spanning the gap. The CDR3 runs to 10 residues. This chain's CDR3 is CAIGQSGYTF. DNA of the CDR3: TGTGCCATAGGACAGAGCGGCTACACCTTC.

CDR3 in DNA: TGTGCCAGCAGTTTCTTGGGGCTCGGGGAAAAACTGTTTTTT. Translation: CASSFLGLGEKLFF. The chain has TRBV28 and TRBJ1-4; D is perhaps TRBD1 (5 bases). Per germline, CDR1 MDHEN and CDR2 SYDVKM. This CDR3 spans 14 amino acids. V was clipped by 3 bases and J by 8 bases, with 13 bases between them.

Here the CDR3 DNA reads TGTGCCAGCAGCTTACCCGGGACAGGGTTAGATCAGCCCCAGCATTTT. It codes for CASSLPGTGLDQPQHF. This rearrangement joins TRBV11-2 to TRBJ1-5, with 9 bases aligning to TRBD1. Germline V gene data show CDR1 as SGHAT and CDR2 as FQNNGV. Trimming removed 2 bases from V and 5 bases from J; junction bases left unmatched: 7. CDR3 size: 16 residues. The whole variable domain, remainder taken from reference TRBV11-2 and TRBJ1-5, is EAGVAQSPRYKIIEKRQSVAFWCNPISGHATLYWYQQILGQGPKLLIQFQNNGVVDDSQLPKDRFSAERLKGVDSTLKIQPAKLEDSAVYLCASSLPGTGLDQPQHFGDGTRLSIL.

V and J are TRBV5-5 and TRBJ2-7, with 10 bases aligning to TRBD1. With 0 bases clipped from V and 2 bases from J, the junction kept 2 bases outside the gene matches. This CDR3 has 15 residues. The germline V gene has CDR1 SGHKS and CDR2 YYEKEE (reference sequence). The CDR3 here is CASSLAGTGAYEQYF. Written as DNA, the CDR3 is TGTGCCAGCAGCTTGGCGGGGACAGGGGCCTACGAGCAGTACTTC.

The chain joins TRBV19 to TRBJ2-3, with D possibly matching TRBD2 (5 bases). V lost 3 bases and J lost 3, with 10 bases in between. The CDR3 contains 14 residues. The germline gives CDR1 LNHDA, CDR2 SQIVND (reference sequence). The CDR3 bases are TGTGCCAGTAGTATGGTCGCGGGTACAGATACGCAGTATTTT. It yields the protein CASSMVAGTDTQYF.

The chain has TRBV29-1 and TRBJ2-7; TRBD1 matches at 9 bases. This CDR3 spans 16 amino acids. Per germline, CDR1 SQVTM and CDR2 ANQGSEA. With 1 base clipped from V and 1 base from J, the junction kept 8 bases outside the gene matches. Here the CDR3 reads CSVEAHAGQGSYEQYF. CDR3 nucleotides: TGCAGCGTTGAAGCGCACGCAGGACAGGGGTCCTACGAGCAGTACTTC.

This clone is a singleton in its sample. The chain couples TRBV24-1 to TRBJ2-5; possibly TRBD2 for D (5 bases). The CDR3 is made up of 14 amino acids. V lost 1 base and J 5 bases, leaving 10 bases between the germline ends. Germline assignment: CDR1 KGHDR and CDR2 SFDVKD. The CDR3: CATSDLTGGETQYF. The DNA of the CDR3 is TGTGCCACCAGTGATTTAACCGGAGGCGAGACCCAGTACTTC.

The V call is TRBV5-6, the J call TRBJ2-3; 8 bases are a match to TRBD1. Germline CDR1 is SGHDT and CDR2 is YYEEEE. The ends lost 2 bases at V and 2 bases at J; junction bases unmatched: 4. This CDR3 contains 15 residues. As DNA, the CDR3 is TGTGCCAGCAGCTTAAGGACAGGGCCCACAGATACGCAGTATTTT. Amino acids: CASSLRTGPTDTQYF.

The chain carries TRBV5-1 and TRBJ2-1; TRBD1 matches at 9 bases. The CDR3 runs 14 residues. Germline V gives CDR1 SGHRS, CDR2 YFSETQ. The trim removed 4 bases at V and 3 bases at J, leaving 2 bases unmatched. In nucleotides, the CDR3 is TGCGCCAGCAGCGGACAGGGGTTCTACAATGAGCAGTTCTTC. It codes for CASSGQGFYNEQFF.

The chain is built from TRBV9 and TRBJ2-7, with a weak D call TRBD2 (6 bases). Germline CDR1 and CDR2: SGDLS and YYNGEE. V was clipped by 3 bases and J by 5 bases, with 12 bases between them. This CDR3 spans 13 amino acids. CDR3 loop: CASSAGDGDEQYF. The CDR3 DNA reads TGTGCCAGCAGCGCGGGAGACGGGGACGAGCAGTACTTC.

The J gene is TRBJ1-1, the V gene TRBV14; tentatively, D is TRBD1 (6 bases). V lost 0 bases to trimming and J lost 9 bases, with 14 bases between them. Germline V CDR1 and CDR2: SGHDN, FVKESK. CDR3 length: 14 residues. The DNA of the CDR3 is TGTGCCAGCAGCCAAGAAGGCATGGGGGCTAAAGCTTTCTTT. As protein: CASSQEGMGAKAFF.

V usage is TRBV5-1 and J usage is TRBJ1-1; TRBD1 aligns across 7 bases. Germline V CDR1 and CDR2: SGHRS, YFSETQ. The CDR3 loop spans 18 amino acids. V lost 3 bases, J lost 3 bases, and 17 bases stayed unmatched. In DNA form, the CDR3 reads TGCGCCAGCAGCTCCCAAAAGACGACAGGGAGACGCGACACTGAAGCTTTCTTT. It is translated as CASSSQKTTGRRDTEAFF.

This clone was observed a few times. The chain links TRBV28 to TRBJ1-5; TRBD1 matches 9 bases. The CDR3 totals 16 residues. The V and J ends lost 4 bases and 6 bases, in that order; junction bases with no gene match: 10. The germline gives CDR1 MDHEN, CDR2 SYDVKM. As DNA, the CDR3 is TGTGCCAGCAGTTCATTAGCACAGGGGGCTTTTCAGCCCCAGCATTTT. It specifies CASSSLAQGAFQPQHF.

V is TRBV19 and J is TRBJ1-6; the D gene is possibly TRBD1 (6 bases). V was trimmed by 1 base and J by 8 bases, leaving 12 bases between them. The CDR3 covers 15 residues. Germline values: CDR1 LNHDA, CDR2 SQIVND (reference sequence). DNA of the CDR3: TGTGCCAGTAGTATAGTGGGGGCCACGGATTCACCCCTCCACTTT. Protein product: CASSIVGATDSPLHF.

The chain uses TRBV2 and TRBJ1-4; 7 nucleotides agree with TRBD1. Unmatched junction bases numbered 9, after V lost 6 bases and J lost 8 bases. The CDR3 loop spans 14 amino acids. Germline V lookup: CDR1 SNHLY, CDR2 FYNNEI. In nucleotides, the CDR3 is TGTGCCAGCAGGCAGGGGGTCTTAGGAGAAAAACTGTTTTTT. Amino acids: CASRQGVLGEKLFF.

The chain is built from TRBV4-1 and TRBJ2-7; 7 bases are shared with TRBD2. The CDR3 contains 20 residues. From germline, CDR1 is MGHRA and CDR2 YSYEKL. J was trimmed by 3 bases and V by 0 bases; bases with no gene match: 20. Written as DNA, the CDR3 is TGCGCCAGCAGCCAAGATATCGAGGGAGGGCCTACAAGGTTTCTCTACGAGCAGTACTTC. Its translation: CASSQDIEGGPTRFLYEQYF.

Here the CDR3 reads CASSLRFGTEGFYEQFF. The CDR3 nucleotides read TGCGCCAGCAGCCTACGATTTGGGACAGAGGGCTTCTATGAGCAGTTCTTC. V usage is TRBV5-1 and J usage is TRBJ2-1; 7 bases are shared with TRBD1. V shed 4 bases and J 8 bases; nucleotides not matched to a gene: 18. The CDR3 extends over 17 amino acids. Per the germline V gene, CDR1 is SGHRS and CDR2 is YFSETQ.

The CDR3 here is CASSATGENTGELFF. The CDR3 coding sequence is TGTGCCAGCAGCGCTACAGGGGAGAACACCGGGGAGCTGTTTTTT. The V and J genes are TRBV7-9 and TRBJ2-2; 7 bases are a match to TRBD1. Germline trimming cut 5 bases from V and 1 base from J; bases unmatched to any gene: 4. Germline V gene sequence: CDR1 SEHNR, CDR2 FQNEAQ (reference sequence). This CDR3 is 15 amino acids long.

The chain uses TRBV5-1 and TRBJ2-3; 9 bases are shared with TRBD2. Germline V gene sequence: CDR1 SGHRS, CDR2 YFSETQ. V lost 5 bases and J lost 4; bases outside the gene matches: 8. This CDR3 comprises 15 residues. The CDR3 spells CASRLAGEAADTQYF. CDR3 nucleotide sequence: TGCGCCAGCAGGTTAGCGGGAGAAGCGGCAGATACGCAGTATTTT.

The V and J genes are TRBV2 and TRBJ2-7, with 10 nucleotides matching TRBD1. CDR3 length: 14 residues. After removal of 4 bases from V and 3 bases from J, the junction contained 3 bases not matched to a gene. CDR1 SNHLY and CDR2 FYNNEI come from the germline V gene. CDR3 sequence reads: CASSGDRGRYEQYF. The CDR3, as DNA: TGTGCCAGCAGTGGTGACAGGGGGCGCTACGAGCAGTACTTC.

The chain employs TRBV10-1 and TRBJ2-7; TRBD1 matches at 7 bases. The germline V gene has CDR1 WNHNN and CDR2 SYGVQD (reference sequence). This CDR3 has 13 residues. V dropped 9 bases and J dropped 2; count of bases not matched to a gene: 7. The CDR3 DNA is TGCGCCAGGGGACAGAGCCATACCTACGAGCAGTACTTC. This gives the protein CARGQSHTYEQYF.